The T cell receptor beta chain under discussion was sequenced for a study of regulatory T cells in long-lasting Graves disease. This clonotype was observed a handful of times. This sample's time point: newly diagnosed GD, antithyroid drugs for less than 3 months. The TCR library was made from RNA that had been extracted from PBMCs in TRIzol. Building of the TCR beta libraries involved iRepertoire HTBI primers and Arm-PCR of CDR3 regions. TCRdb reprocessed the multiplex PCR reads via MiXCR and lists one record per CDR3 protein. Of fewer than 650,000 distinct CDR3 sequences listed, roughly 15% are singletons. In addition, the sample was reused for a study of T cells in Graves' hyperthyroidism and ophthalmopathy. That source notes: Newly diagnosed hyperthyroidism patients aged 18 to 65 years had disease lasting under 2 months. Most expanded thyroid clonotypes above 0.001 recurred in blood.

Here the sequenced sample was peripheral blood mononuclear cells (PBMCs), taken at new diagnosis, from a patient treated with antithyroid drugs. This sequence was found in a woman aged 25-40 years with Graves disease.

The CDR3 coding sequence is TGTGCCAGCAGCCCCGGACTAGCGGGAGGGAACACCGGGGAGCTGTTTTTT. Its protein product is CASSPGLAGGNTGELFF. The chain carries TRBV7-3 and TRBJ2-2, with 14 bases identical to TRBD2. The V gene end was trimmed by 5 bases and the J gene end by 1 base; junction bases not matched to a gene: 3. Germline lookup yields CDR1 SGHTA and CDR2 FQGTGA. The CDR3 runs to 17 residues.